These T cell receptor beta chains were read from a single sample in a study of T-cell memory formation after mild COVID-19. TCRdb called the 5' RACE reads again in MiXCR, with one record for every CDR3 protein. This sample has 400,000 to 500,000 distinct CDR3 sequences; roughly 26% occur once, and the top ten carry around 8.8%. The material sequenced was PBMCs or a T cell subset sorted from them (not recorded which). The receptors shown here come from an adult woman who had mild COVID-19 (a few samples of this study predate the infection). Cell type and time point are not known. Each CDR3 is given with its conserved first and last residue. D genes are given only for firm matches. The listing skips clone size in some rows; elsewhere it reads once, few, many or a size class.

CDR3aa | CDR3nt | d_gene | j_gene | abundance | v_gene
CASSQDGTGGTQPQHF | TGTGCCAGCAGCCAAGACGGGACAGGGGGCACTCAGCCCCAGCATTTT | TRBD1 | TRBJ1-5 | NA | TRBV4-2
CASSQDPWTGDYEQYF | TGTGCCAGCAGCCAAGATCCCTGGACAGGGGACTACGAGCAGTACTTC | TRBD1 | TRBJ2-7 | few | TRBV14
CASSPRGIGTVTQADTQYF | TGCGCCAGCAGCCCAAGAGGCATAGGGACTGTTACTCAAGCAGATACGCAGTATTTT | NA | TRBJ2-3 | once | TRBV4-1
CASSYLSGRGDTQYF | TGTGCCAGCAGTTACCTTAGCGGGAGAGGAGATACGCAGTATTTT | TRBD2 | TRBJ2-3 | NA | TRBV6-5
CATEGQGSTGELFF | TGTGCCACGGAAGGACAGGGGAGCACCGGGGAGCTGTTTTTT | TRBD1 | TRBJ2-2 | few | TRBV10-3
CATSDPNDEETQYF | TGTGCCACCAGTGACCCGAACGACGAAGAGACCCAGTACTTC | NA | TRBJ2-5 | NA | TRBV24-1
CASSEARLGMAYGYTF | TGTGCCAGCAGTGAAGCGAGATTGGGCATGGCCTATGGCTACACCTTC | NA | TRBJ1-2 | few | TRBV6-1
CASSDRGALEGYTF | TGTGCCAGCAGCGACCGGGGGGCGTTGGAGGGCTACACCTTC | NA | TRBJ1-2 | NA | TRBV9
CASRSGGYTGELFF | TGTGCCAGCCGTAGCGGGGGCTACACCGGGGAGCTGTTTTTT | TRBD2 | TRBJ2-2 | NA | TRBV6-5
CASNIGLAGNNEQFF | TGTGCCAGCAACATAGGACTAGCGGGAAACAATGAGCAGTTCTTC | TRBD2 | TRBJ2-1 | many | TRBV7-9
CASSLAGQSTDTQYF | TGCGCCAGCAGCTTGGCAGGACAGAGCACAGATACGCAGTATTTT | NA | TRBJ2-3 | NA | TRBV5-1
CAWSVLGQGRGYTF | TGTGCCTGGAGTGTCTTGGGACAGGGGAGAGGCTACACCTTC | TRBD1 | TRBJ1-2 | NA | TRBV30
CASSLRDTGPYEQYF | TGTGCCAGCAGCTTGCGGGACACCGGACCCTACGAGCAGTACTTC | NA | TRBJ2-7 | few | TRBV5-5
CATGSSYNEQFF | TGTGCCACCGGTAGCTCCTACAATGAGCAGTTCTTC | NA | TRBJ2-1 | few | TRBV24-1
CASSLAISVETQYF | TGTGCCAGCAGCTTAGCGATTAGCGTGGAGACCCAGTACTTC | NA | TRBJ2-5 | few | TRBV7-6
CASSNGIPRGDTQYF | TGTGCCAGTAGCAACGGGATCCCGAGGGGAGATACGCAGTATTTT | NA | TRBJ2-3 | NA | TRBV19
CASGTGGTSGRWNEQFF | TGTGCCAGCGGAACAGGGGGTACTAGCGGGAGATGGAATGAGCAGTTCTTC | TRBD2 | TRBJ2-1 | few | TRBV7-9
CSASILSGINYEQYF | TGCAGTGCTAGCATTTTAAGCGGGATAAACTACGAGCAGTACTTC | TRBD2 | TRBJ2-7 | many | TRBV20-1